Listed here are 26 T cell receptor beta chains from one sample, sequenced in a study of T-cell memory formation after mild COVID-19. MiXCR was run by TCRdb on the 5' RACE reads, yielding one entry per CDR3 protein. The sample holds around 370,000 distinct CDR3 sequences; around 20% are singletons and the top ten take roughly an eighth. Sequencing input: PBMCs or a T cell subset sorted from them (not recorded which). The receptors were sampled from an adult woman who had mild COVID-19 (a few samples of this study predate the infection). Cell type and time point are not known.

This clonotype was recorded a few times. The rearrangement uses TRBV20-1 and TRBJ2-1; TRBD2 aligns across 9 bases. The germline V gene has CDR1 DFQATT and CDR2 SNEGSKA (reference sequence). The CDR3 is made up of 17 amino acids. V gave up 0 bases and J gave up 6 bases; unmatched junction bases: 12. The CDR3 protein is CSARDGGREGPANEQFF. The CDR3 nucleotides are TGCAGTGCTAGAGATGGGGGGCGGGAGGGCCCCGCCAATGAGCAGTTCTTC.

This clonotype appeared a few times. The rearrangement joins TRBV2 to TRBJ1-1; D ambiguous. The germline V and J ends were trimmed by 10 bases and 1 base, with 7 bases remaining between them. CDR1 SNHLY and CDR2 FYNNEI come from the germline V gene. The CDR3 is made up of 11 amino acids. The CDR3 DNA reads as TGTGCCACCGCGAGGAACACTGAAGCTTTCTTT. This translates into CATARNTEAFF.

This clonotype showed up just a few times. The chain couples TRBV4-1 to TRBJ1-2; possibly TRBD1 for D (5 bases). Germline CDR1 MGHRA, CDR2 YSYEKL. V lost 1 base and J 2 bases, leaving 11 bases between the germline ends. This CDR3 has 15 amino acids. CDR3 in amino acids: CASSQATARNYGYTF. As DNA, the CDR3 is TGCGCCAGCAGCCAAGCGACAGCACGGAACTATGGCTACACCTTC.

This clonotype was counted a single time. The rearrangement uses TRBV11-3 and TRBJ2-5; D call uncertain. The ends were cut back, 0 bases at V and 5 bases at J, with 4 bases in the middle. Germline-derived CDR1 and CDR2 are SGHNT and YENEEA. The CDR3 has 12 residues. Here the CDR3 reads CASSLEDETQYF. Written as DNA, the CDR3 is TGTGCCAGCAGCTTAGAAGACGAGACCCAGTACTTC.

This clonotype was seen only a few times. The genes are TRBV7-9 and TRBJ1-2; perhaps TRBD1 as D (5 bases). The germline CDR1 and CDR2 sequences are SEHNR and FQNEAQ (reference sequence). Trimming stripped 5 bases from V and 5 bases from J, with 18 bases between. This CDR3 contains 15 residues. The DNA for the CDR3 is TGTGCCAGCAGCGGGGGGGTCGGCAGCGAATATGGCTACACCTTC. Translation: CASSGGVGSEYGYTF.

This clonotype has a handful of counts. This rearrangement joins TRBV29-1 to TRBJ1-2; D call uncertain. This CDR3 has 13 residues. Germline values: CDR1 SQVTM, CDR2 ANQGSEA. Trimming pared 1 base from V and 2 bases from J, leaving 8 bases between. The CDR3 DNA sequence: TGCAGCGTTGAAGTCGAGCGGAACTATGGCTACACCTTC. Its translation is CSVEVERNYGYTF.

This clonotype was recorded a few times. The chain carries TRBV6-5 and TRBJ2-3; D uncertain. CDR1 and CDR2 (germline): MNHEY, SVGAGI. V gave up 6 bases and J gave up 3 bases, with 16 bases separating them. The CDR3 is 15 residues long. In nucleotides, the CDR3 is TGTGCCAGCAGCGTACACCGGGCGGTTACAGATACGCAGTATTTT. It codes for CASSVHRAVTDTQYF.

A remark on this clonotype: The conserved final phenylalanine or tryptophan is absent from the CDR3, which likely points to a read error. The chain carries TRBV9 and TRBJ2-1; D is ambiguous. Germline CDR1 and CDR2: SGDLS and YYNGEE. Between the trimmed V and J ends, which lost 3 bases and 7 bases, there was a span of 8 bases. This CDR3 has 12 residues. The CDR3 sequence: CASSDPLNEQFL. CDR3 sequence (DNA): TGTGCCAGCAGCGACCCCCTGAATGAGCAGTTCTTA.

This sequence joins TRBV5-1 and TRBJ2-3; possible D gene TRBD2, 6 bases. The germline V gene has CDR1 SGHRS and CDR2 YFSETQ. V lost 5 bases, J lost 6 bases, and 19 bases lay in between. This CDR3 has 15 amino acids. CDR3 sequence: CASSTDSTSSDTQYF. Here the CDR3 DNA reads TGCGCCAGCAGTACCGACTCTACTAGCTCGGATACGCAGTATTTT.

The rearrangement uses TRBV29-1 and TRBJ1-1, with a tentative D call TRBD1 (6 bases). The V gene lost 6 bases and the J gene lost 4 bases, with 15 bases spanning the gap. The CDR3 length is 13 residues. From germline, CDR1 is SQVTM and CDR2 ANQGSEA. The DNA for the CDR3 is TGCAGCGTCGCACAGGGCGGGGGCACTGAAGCTTTCTTT. Its protein is CSVAQGGGTEAFF. The whole variable domain, remainder taken from reference TRBV29-1 and TRBJ1-1, is SAVISQKPSRDICQRGTSLTIQCQVDSQVTMMFWYRQQPGQSLTLIATANQGSEATYESGFVIDKFPISRPNLTFSTLTVSNMSPEDSSIYLCSVAQGGGTEAFFGQGTRLTVV.

The chain combines TRBV7-3 with TRBJ2-1; D is tentatively TRBD1 or TRBD2 (6 bases each). The CDR3 has 14 amino acids. Germline V gene lookup returns CDR1 SGHTA and CDR2 FQGTGA. Trimming left V 3 bases short and J 2 bases short, with 8 bases between. The chain's CDR3 is CASSLRGAYNEQFF. The CDR3 nucleotides read TGTGCCAGCAGCTTGAGGGGGGCCTACAATGAGCAGTTCTTC.

The J gene is TRBJ2-6, the V gene TRBV9; 10 bases are shared with TRBD1. The CDR3 runs to 18 residues. Per germline, CDR1 SGDLS and CDR2 YYNGEE. Trimming removed 2 bases from V and 2 bases from J; junction bases left unmatched: 7. Here the CDR3 DNA reads TGTGCCAGCAGCGTTAACCGGGACAGGGGAACTGGGGCCAACGTCCTGACTTTC. Translated: CASSVNRDRGTGANVLTF.

This clonotype has more than one count but fewer than ten. The chain recombines TRBV9 with TRBJ1-6, with D uncertain. Trimming removed 2 bases from V and 8 bases from J, with 11 bases in between. The germline V gene encodes CDR1 SGDLS and CDR2 YYNGEE. The length of the CDR3 is 14 residues. In nucleotides, the CDR3 is TGTGCCAGCAGCGTTTTAAACAGTTATTCACCCCTCCACTTT. This encodes CASSVLNSYSPLHF.

The DNA for the CDR3 is TGTGCCAGCAGGGAGAGGGTCGAGGGAAGAGGAACAGATACGCAGTATTTT. Amino acid sequence: CASRERVEGRGTDTQYF. The genes are TRBV2 and TRBJ2-3, with D perhaps matching TRBD2 (5 bases). This CDR3 spans 17 amino acids. In germline, CDR1 is SNHLY, CDR2 FYNNEI. V was shortened by 6 bases and J by 3 bases, with 22 bases between the two germline ends.

The rearrangement joins TRBV25-1 to TRBJ2-5, with D possibly TRBD2 on 6 matching bases. The V gene's germline CDR1 is MGHDK and CDR2 SYGVNS. Trimming took 1 base from V and 2 from J, leaving 11 bases between them. The CDR3 spans 15 residues. The CDR3: CASSELGRGQETQYF. As DNA, the CDR3 is TGTGCCAGCAGTGAATTAGGGCGGGGTCAAGAGACCCAGTACTTC.

The chain carries TRBV4-1 and TRBJ2-3; 8 bases fit TRBD2. The CDR3 has 17 residues. Germline CDR1 reads MGHRA; CDR2 reads YSYEKL. V trimming: 4 bases; J trimming: 9 bases; junction bases outside the gene matches: 18. The CDR3 region has the DNA TGCGCCAGCAGCCCTCAATTAGTAACCGGGGGGGGAGAAACGCAGTATTTT. Residues: CASSPQLVTGGGETQYF.

The chain has TRBV2 and TRBJ1-5, with D maybe TRBD1 (5 bases). Trimming took off 0 bases at V and 11 bases at J, with 14 bases between the two ends. The CDR3 runs to 14 residues. CDR1 and CDR2 (germline): SNHLY, FYNNEI. CDR3 residues: CASSEARGAGSQHF. Written as DNA, the CDR3 is TGTGCCAGCAGTGAAGCGCGAGGGGCCGGTTCCCAGCATTTT.

This clonotype was counted a few times. The chain has TRBV24-1 and TRBJ2-4, with D perhaps TRBD2 (5 bases). The CDR3 covers 15 residues. Germline-derived CDR1 and CDR2 are KGHDR and SFDVKD. Trimming removed 4 bases at V and 7 bases at J, with 16 bases between. Here the CDR3 reads CATSEGLALGNIQYF. The CDR3 bases are TGTGCCACCAGTGAGGGCCTAGCTTTAGGTAACATTCAGTACTTC.

This clonotype was seen more than once but under ten times. J is TRBJ2-3 and V is TRBV3-1; 8 bases match TRBD2. This CDR3 is 15 amino acids long. CDR1 is LGHDT and CDR2 is YNNKEL in the germline V gene (reference sequence). Unmatched junction bases numbered 3, after V lost 4 bases and J lost 0 bases. Here the CDR3 DNA reads TGTGCCAGCAGCCGGCGGGGGGCGAGCACAGATACGCAGTATTTT. This sequence encodes CASSRRGASTDTQYF.

Details on this clonotype: The junction does not match germline at one end; this may be a read error. The rearrangement links TRBV5-4 to TRBJ1-2, with TRBD1 as a possible D gene (6 bases). Per germline, CDR1 SGHNT and CDR2 YYREEE (reference sequence). The CDR3 loop spans 14 amino acids. In DNA form, the CDR3 reads TGTGCCAGCAGTTTGGCGGGGGCCTTCTATGGCTACACCTTC. Translation: CASSLAGAFYGYTF. Based on the CDR3 plus reference TRBV5-4 and TRBJ1-2, the full variable domain is ETGVTQSPTHLIKTRGQQVTLRCSSQSGHNTVSWYQQALGQGPQFIFQYYREEENGRGNFPPRFSGLQFPNYSSELNVNALELDDSALYLCASSLAGAFYGYTFGSGTRLTVV.

The rearrangement joins TRBV12-3 or TRBV12-4 to TRBJ2-7; D is perhaps TRBD2 (5 bases). The CDR3 runs 14 residues. V was pared by 6 bases and J by 7 bases, with 19 bases between. CDR3 loop: CASSPGRRVSEQYF. CDR3 in DNA: TGTGCCAGCAGCCCCGGGCGGCGGGTGTCTGAGCAGTACTTC.

V usage is TRBV7-9 and J usage is TRBJ1-1; D possibly corresponds to TRBD1 (5 bases). Germline CDR1 is SEHNR and CDR2 is FQNEAQ (reference sequence). CDR3 size: 15 residues. V lost 4 bases, J lost 5 bases, and 17 bases lay in between. CDR3 in amino acids: CASSSSGATETEAFF. The CDR3 coding sequence is TGTGCCAGCAGCTCTAGTGGGGCGACGGAAACTGAAGCTTTCTTT.

The chain uses TRBV2 and TRBJ1-1; no clear D. The CDR3 has 14 amino acids. V lost 7 bases, J lost 0 bases, and 12 bases lay in between. Germline-derived CDR1 and CDR2 are SNHLY and FYNNEI. The CDR3 bases are TGTGCCAGCATAGGACGGAGACTGAACACTGAAGCTTTCTTT. This translates into CASIGRRLNTEAFF.

This clonotype was counted once. This chain's CDR3 is CASSAGGPPDTQYF. CDR3 sequence (DNA): TGTGCCAGCAGTGCGGGGGGGCCCCCAGATACGCAGTATTTT. The chain has TRBV6-4 and TRBJ2-3; TRBD2 agrees at 8 bases. The germline V gene has CDR1 MRHNA and CDR2 SNTAGT. There are 14 residues in the CDR3. Trimming at V came to 4 bases and at J to 4 bases, leaving 4 bases not matched to a gene.

This clonotype was detected a few times. This rearrangement joins TRBV27 to TRBJ2-2, with 10 positions matching TRBD1. The CDR3 totals 15 residues. Germline values: CDR1 MNHEY, CDR2 SMNVEV (reference sequence). V dropped 6 bases and J dropped 6; count of bases not matched to a gene: 7. CDR3 coding DNA: TGTGCCAGCAGGACCGGGACAGGGGATCCCGGGGAGCTGTTTTTT. Translation gives CASRTGTGDPGELFF.

This rearrangement joins TRBV5-6 to TRBJ2-7; 9 bases are a match to TRBD2. The V and J ends lost 1 base and 7 bases, in that order; junction bases with no gene match: 12. The germline V gene has CDR1 SGHDT and CDR2 YYEEEE. The CDR3 is 16 residues long. For the CDR3, the DNA is TGTGCCAGCAGCTTGATGTCTAGCGGGAATCCTGAAGAGCAGTACTTC. This sequence encodes CASSLMSSGNPEEQYF.